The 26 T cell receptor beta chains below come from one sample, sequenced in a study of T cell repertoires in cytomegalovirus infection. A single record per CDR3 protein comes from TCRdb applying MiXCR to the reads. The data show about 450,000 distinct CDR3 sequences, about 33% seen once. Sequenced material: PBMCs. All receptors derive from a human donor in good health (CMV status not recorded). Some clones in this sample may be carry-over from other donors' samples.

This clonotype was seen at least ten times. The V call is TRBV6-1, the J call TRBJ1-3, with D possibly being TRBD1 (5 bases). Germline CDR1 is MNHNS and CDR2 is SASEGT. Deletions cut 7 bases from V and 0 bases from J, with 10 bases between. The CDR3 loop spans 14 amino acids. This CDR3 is CASNPTDSGNTIYF. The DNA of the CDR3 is TGTGCCAGCAACCCGACAGACTCTGGAAACACCATATATTTT.

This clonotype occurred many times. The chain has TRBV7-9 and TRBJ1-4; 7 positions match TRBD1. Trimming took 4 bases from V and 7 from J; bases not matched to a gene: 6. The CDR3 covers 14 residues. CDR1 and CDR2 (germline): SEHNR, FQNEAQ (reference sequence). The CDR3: CASSSTGMAEKLFF. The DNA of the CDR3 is TGTGCCAGCAGCTCGACAGGGATGGCTGAAAAACTGTTTTTT.

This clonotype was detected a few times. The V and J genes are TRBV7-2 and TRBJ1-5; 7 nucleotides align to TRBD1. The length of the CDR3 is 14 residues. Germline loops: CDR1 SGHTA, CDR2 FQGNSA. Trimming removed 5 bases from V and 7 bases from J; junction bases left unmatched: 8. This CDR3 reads CASSTNRGRQPQHF. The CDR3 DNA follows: TGTGCCAGCAGCACCAACAGGGGTAGGCAGCCCCAGCATTTT. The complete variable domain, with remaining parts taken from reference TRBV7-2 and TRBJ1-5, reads GAGVSQSPSNKVTEKGKDVELRCDPISGHTALYWYRQSLGQGLEFLIYFQGNSAPDKSGLPSDRFSAERTGGSVSTLTIQRTQQEDSAVYLCASSTNRGRQPQHFGDGTRLSIL.

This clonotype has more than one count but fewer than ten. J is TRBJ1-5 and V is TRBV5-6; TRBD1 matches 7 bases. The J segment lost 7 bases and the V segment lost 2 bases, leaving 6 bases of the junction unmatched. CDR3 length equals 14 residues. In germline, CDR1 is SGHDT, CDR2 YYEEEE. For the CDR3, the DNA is TGTGCCAGCAGCTTAGGAGGGGGCGAACAGCCCCAGCATTTT. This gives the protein CASSLGGGEQPQHF.

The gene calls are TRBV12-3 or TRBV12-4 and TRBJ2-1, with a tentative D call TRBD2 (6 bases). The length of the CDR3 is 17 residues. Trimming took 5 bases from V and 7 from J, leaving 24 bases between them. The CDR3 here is CASSTAFGGVKRNEQFF. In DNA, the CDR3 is TGTGCCAGCAGTACCGCCTTCGGCGGGGTGAAGAGAAATGAGCAGTTCTTC.

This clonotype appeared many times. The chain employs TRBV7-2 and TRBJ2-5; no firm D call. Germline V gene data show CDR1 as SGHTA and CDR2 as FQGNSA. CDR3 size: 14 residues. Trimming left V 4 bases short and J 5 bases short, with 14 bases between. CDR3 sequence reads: CASSSLSRLETQYF. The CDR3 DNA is TGTGCCAGCAGCTCACTCTCCAGGTTGGAGACCCAGTACTTC.

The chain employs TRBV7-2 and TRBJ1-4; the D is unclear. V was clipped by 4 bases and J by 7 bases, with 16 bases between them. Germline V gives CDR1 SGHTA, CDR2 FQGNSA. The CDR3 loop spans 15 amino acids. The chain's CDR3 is CASSSSTGVGEKLFF. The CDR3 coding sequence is TGTGCCAGCAGCTCCTCGACCGGCGTCGGTGAAAAACTGTTTTTT.

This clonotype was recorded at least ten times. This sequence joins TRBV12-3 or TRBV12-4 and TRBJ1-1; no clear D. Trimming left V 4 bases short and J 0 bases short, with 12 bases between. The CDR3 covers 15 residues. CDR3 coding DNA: TGTGCCAGCAGTTCCGGACTCCCGATGAACACTGAAGCTTTCTTT. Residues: CASSSGLPMNTEAFF.

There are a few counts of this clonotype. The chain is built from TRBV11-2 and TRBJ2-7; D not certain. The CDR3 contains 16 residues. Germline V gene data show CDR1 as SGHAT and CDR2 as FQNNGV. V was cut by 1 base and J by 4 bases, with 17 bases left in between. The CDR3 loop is CASSLAGPREPYEQYF. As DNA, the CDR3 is TGTGCCAGCAGCTTAGCGGGCCCACGTGAGCCTTACGAGCAGTACTTC.

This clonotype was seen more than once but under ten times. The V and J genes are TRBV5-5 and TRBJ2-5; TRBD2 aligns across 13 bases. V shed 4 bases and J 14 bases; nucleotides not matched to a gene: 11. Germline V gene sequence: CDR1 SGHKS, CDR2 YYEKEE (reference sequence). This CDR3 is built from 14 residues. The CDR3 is CASSTETSGGLDYF. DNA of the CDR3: TGTGCCAGCAGCACGGAGACTAGCGGGGGGCTCGATTACTTC.

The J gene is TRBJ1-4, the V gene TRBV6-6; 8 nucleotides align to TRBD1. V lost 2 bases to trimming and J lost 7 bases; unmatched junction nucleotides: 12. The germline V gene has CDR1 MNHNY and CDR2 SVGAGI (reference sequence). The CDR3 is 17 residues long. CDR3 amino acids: CASSYPAGTGRSEKLFF. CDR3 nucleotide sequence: TGTGCCAGCAGTTACCCAGCCGGGACAGGACGGAGTGAAAAACTGTTTTTT.

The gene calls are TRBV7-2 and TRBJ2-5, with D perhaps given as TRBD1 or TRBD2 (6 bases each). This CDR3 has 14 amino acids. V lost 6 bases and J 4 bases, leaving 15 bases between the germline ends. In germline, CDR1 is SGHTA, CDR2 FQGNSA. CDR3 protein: CASSTTPGAETQYF. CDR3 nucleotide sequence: TGTGCCAGCAGTACGACTCCGGGGGCAGAGACCCAGTACTTC.

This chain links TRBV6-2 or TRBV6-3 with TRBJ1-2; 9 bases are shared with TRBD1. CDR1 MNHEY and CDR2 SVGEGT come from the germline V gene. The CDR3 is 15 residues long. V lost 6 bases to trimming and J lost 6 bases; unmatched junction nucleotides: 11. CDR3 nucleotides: TGTGCCAGCAGATATAGCCCACAGGGGGCCCATGGCTACACCTTC. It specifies CASRYSPQGAHGYTF.

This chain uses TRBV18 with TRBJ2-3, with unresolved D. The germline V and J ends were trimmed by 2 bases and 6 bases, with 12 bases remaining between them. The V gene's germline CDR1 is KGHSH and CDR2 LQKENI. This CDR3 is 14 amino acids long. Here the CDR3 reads CASSPWQQADTQYF. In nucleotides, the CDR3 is TGTGCCAGCTCACCATGGCAGCAGGCGGATACGCAGTATTTT. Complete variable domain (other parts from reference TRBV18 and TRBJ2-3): NAGVMQNPRHLVRRRGQEARLRCSPMKGHSHVYWYRQLPEEGLKFMVYLQKENIIDESGMPKERFSAEFPKEGPSILRIQQVVRGDSAAYFCASSPWQQADTQYFGPGTRLTVL.

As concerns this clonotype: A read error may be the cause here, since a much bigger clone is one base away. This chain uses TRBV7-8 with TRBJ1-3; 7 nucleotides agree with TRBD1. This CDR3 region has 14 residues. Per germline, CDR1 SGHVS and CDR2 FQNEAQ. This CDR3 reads CASSLGTVGNTIHF. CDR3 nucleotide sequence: TGTGCCAGCAGCTTGGGGACAGTAGGAAACACCATACATTTT.

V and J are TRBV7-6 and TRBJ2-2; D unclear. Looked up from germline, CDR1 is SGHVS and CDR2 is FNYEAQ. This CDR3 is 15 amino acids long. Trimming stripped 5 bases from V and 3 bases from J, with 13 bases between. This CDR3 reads CASSPAAIDTGELFF. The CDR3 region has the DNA TGTGCCAGCAGCCCGGCGGCCATTGACACCGGGGAGCTGTTTTTT. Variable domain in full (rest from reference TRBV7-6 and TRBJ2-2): GAGVSQSPRYKVTKRGQDVALRCDPISGHVSLYWYRQALGQGPEFLTYFNYEAQQDKSGLPNDRFSAERPEGSISTLTIQRTEQRDSAMYRCASSPAAIDTGELFFGEGSRLTVL.

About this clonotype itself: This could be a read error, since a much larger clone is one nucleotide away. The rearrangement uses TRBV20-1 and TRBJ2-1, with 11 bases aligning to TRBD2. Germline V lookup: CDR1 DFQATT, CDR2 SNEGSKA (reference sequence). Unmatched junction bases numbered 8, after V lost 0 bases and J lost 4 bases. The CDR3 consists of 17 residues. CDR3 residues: CSARELSRLAGYNEQFF. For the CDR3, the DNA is TGCAGTGCTAGAGAACTTAGTAGACTAGCGGGGTACAATGAGCAGTTCTTC.

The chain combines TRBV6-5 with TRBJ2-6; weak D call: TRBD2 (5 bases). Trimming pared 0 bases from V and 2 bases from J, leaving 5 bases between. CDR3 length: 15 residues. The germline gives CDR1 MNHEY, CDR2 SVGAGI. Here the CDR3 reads CASSYSRAGANVLTF. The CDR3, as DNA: TGTGCCAGCAGTTACTCGAGGGCTGGGGCCAACGTCCTGACTTTC.

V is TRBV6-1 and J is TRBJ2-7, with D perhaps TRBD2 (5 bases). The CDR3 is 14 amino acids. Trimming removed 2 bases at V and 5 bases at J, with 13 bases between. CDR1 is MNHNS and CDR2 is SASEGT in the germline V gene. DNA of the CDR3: TGTGCCAGCAGTGAAAATTTGGGAGTCGACGAGCAGTACTTC. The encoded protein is CASSENLGVDEQYF.

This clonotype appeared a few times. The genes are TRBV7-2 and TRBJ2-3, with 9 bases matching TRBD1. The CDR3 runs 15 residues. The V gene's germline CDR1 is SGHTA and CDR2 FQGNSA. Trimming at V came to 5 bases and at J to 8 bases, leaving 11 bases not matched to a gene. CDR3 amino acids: CASSTPDRGLGTQYF. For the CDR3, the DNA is TGTGCCAGCAGCACGCCGGACAGGGGACTCGGTACGCAGTATTTT.

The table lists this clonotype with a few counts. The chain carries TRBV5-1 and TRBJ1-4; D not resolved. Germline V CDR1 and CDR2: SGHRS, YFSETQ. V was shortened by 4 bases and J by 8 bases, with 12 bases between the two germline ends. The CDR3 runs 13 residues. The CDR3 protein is CASSQGGVEKLFF. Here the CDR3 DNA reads TGCGCCAGCAGCCAAGGTGGGGTAGAAAAACTGTTTTTT.

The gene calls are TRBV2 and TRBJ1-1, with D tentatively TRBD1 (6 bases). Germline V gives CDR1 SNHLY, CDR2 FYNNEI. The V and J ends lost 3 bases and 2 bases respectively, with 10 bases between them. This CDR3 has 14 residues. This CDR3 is CASSDLQGNTEAFF. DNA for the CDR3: TGTGCCAGCAGTGACCTACAGGGCAACACTGAAGCTTTCTTT.

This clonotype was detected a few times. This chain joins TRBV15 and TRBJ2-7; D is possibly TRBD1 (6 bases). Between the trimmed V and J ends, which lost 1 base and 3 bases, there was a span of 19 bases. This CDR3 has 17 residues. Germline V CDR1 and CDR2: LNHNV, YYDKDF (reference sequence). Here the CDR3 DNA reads TGTGCCACCAGCAGAGTGGGAACCGGGACAACAGACTACGAGCAGTACTTC. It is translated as CATSRVGTGTTDYEQYF.

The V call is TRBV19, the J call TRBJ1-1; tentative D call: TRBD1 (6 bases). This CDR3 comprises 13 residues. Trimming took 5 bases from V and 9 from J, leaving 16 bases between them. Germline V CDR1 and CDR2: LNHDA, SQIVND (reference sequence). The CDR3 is CASSPGPRGKAFF. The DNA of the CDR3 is TGTGCCAGTAGTCCTGGGCCGAGGGGGAAAGCTTTCTTT.

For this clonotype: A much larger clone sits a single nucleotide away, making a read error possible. CDR3 in DNA: TGTGCCGCCGTTAGGCAGGGTAGCAATCAGCCCCAGCATTTT. It specifies CAAVRQGSNQPQHF. The V call is TRBV19, the J call TRBJ1-5; weak D call: TRBD1 (5 bases). Trimming removed 11 bases from V and 0 bases from J, with 14 bases in between. The CDR3 is 14 amino acids. The germline V gene has CDR1 LNHDA and CDR2 SQIVND (reference sequence).

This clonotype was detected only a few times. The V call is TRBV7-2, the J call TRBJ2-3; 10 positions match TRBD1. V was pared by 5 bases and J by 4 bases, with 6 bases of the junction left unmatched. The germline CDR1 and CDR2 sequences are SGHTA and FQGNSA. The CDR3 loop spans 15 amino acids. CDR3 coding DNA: TGTGCCAGCAGCGTGACAGGGGGCGTCGCAGATACGCAGTATTTT. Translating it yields CASSVTGGVADTQYF.